The 27 T cell receptor beta chains reported below all come from one sample, sequenced in a study of tumor-infiltrating lymphocytes in primary liver carcinoma. It was from about 19-30 mg of unsorted bulk tissue that RNA and DNA were co-extracted. From approximately 530 ng of total RNA, TCR beta-specific cDNA was reverse-transcribed using a constant-region primer. Slightly modified ARM-PCR served as the procedure for the TCR beta libraries. These libraries came from three rounds of nested multiplex PCR. TRBV1-TRBV30 forward and Cbeta reverse primers drove the first two approximately 11-cycle rounds. Using its own MiXCR run on the multiplex PCR reads, TCRdb lists one record per CDR3 protein. The table records 100,000 to 150,000 distinct CDR3 sequences, around 60% of them present only once. The source material was liver tumor tissue from sampling region 1. This sample's subset: tumor region T1, superior pole. Receptors were obtained from a woman aged 60-70 years with primary liver carcinoma and hepatitis B virus infection.

With respect to this clonotype: The CDR3 does not end in the conserved phenylalanine or tryptophan, so this is likely a read error. The chain recombines TRBV11-3 with TRBJ2-5; weak D call: TRBD2 (6 bases). Germline lookup yields CDR1 SGHNT and CDR2 YENEEA. The CDR3 runs 15 residues. In DNA form, the CDR3 reads TGTGTCAGCAGCTTAGAACGGGGGAGAGAGGAGACCCAGTACTTA. This sequence encodes CVSSLERGREETQYL.

This clonotype was counted at least ten times. The rearrangement uses TRBV6-1 and TRBJ2-3, with D unclear. Germline values: CDR1 MNHNS, CDR2 SASEGT. V was clipped by 4 bases and J by 2 bases, with 10 bases between them. The CDR3 sequence is 14 residues long. CDR3 sequence (DNA): TGTGCCAGCAGTGGAAGTCGGTCCACAGATACGCAGTATTTT. Its translation: CASSGSRSTDTQYF.

A few counts support this clonotype. One junction end does not reproduce the germline sequence, and a read error may be involved. This chain links TRBV11-2 with TRBJ2-5, with D maybe TRBD1 (6 bases). Germline values: CDR1 SGHAT, CDR2 FQNNGV. The CDR3 is made up of 13 amino acids. CDR3 sequence: CVSSLDRQETQYF. CDR3 sequence (DNA): TGTGTCAGCAGCTTGGACAGACAGGAGACCCAGTACTTC.

This clonotype was observed a handful of times. The chain uses TRBV6-5 and TRBJ1-6, with TRBD1 matching over 7 bases. The CDR3 consists of 14 residues. Germline assignment: CDR1 MNHEY and CDR2 SVGAGI. V shed 6 bases, J shed 9 bases, and the junction held 8 bases outside the gene matches. DNA for the CDR3: TGTGCCAGCAGGATCCTGGACAGGCCTTCACCCCTCCACTTT. It specifies CASRILDRPSPLHF.

This chain connects TRBV28 to TRBJ2-3; the match to TRBD2 covers 13 bases. The CDR3 is made up of 21 amino acids. CDR1 and CDR2 (germline): MDHEN, SYDVKM. Trimming took 5 bases from V and 0 from J; bases not matched to a gene: 17. The CDR3 region has the DNA TGTGCCAGCAGTCTCGAACCGGGACTAGCGGGAATGGGACGTAGCACAGATACGCAGTATTTT. Protein sequence: CASSLEPGLAGMGRSTDTQYF.

Comments on this clonotype: A single base separates this from a much larger clone, so it may be a read error. V gene TRBV29-1 combines with J gene TRBJ2-7, with 7 nucleotides matching TRBD1. CDR1 and CDR2 from the germline V gene are SQVTM and ANQGSEA. The CDR3 contains 15 residues. The CDR3 loop is CGVERVLAGGYEQYF. In DNA, the CDR3 is TGCGGCGTTGAACGGGTCTTGGCAGGGGGCTACGAGCAGTACTTC.

Concerning this clonotype itself: A read error is possible here, since a much larger clone lies one base away. CDR3 sequence: CASSPGQANTEAFF. The CDR3 nucleotides read TGTGCCAGCAGCCCAGGACAGGCGAACACTGAAGCTTTCTTT. This chain links TRBV6-1 with TRBJ1-1, with TRBD1 identical over 7 bases. V gave up 6 bases and J gave up 1 base; unmatched junction bases: 5. The CDR3 spans 14 residues. Germline V gene sequence: CDR1 MNHNS, CDR2 SASEGT.

Turning to this clonotype: The junction differs from germline at one of its ends, possibly a read error. V gene TRBV12-3 or TRBV12-4 combines with J gene TRBJ2-7; a weak D match, TRBD2 (7 bases). This CDR3 has 18 residues. CDR3 sequence reads: CASSVGTGRQRGAYGQYF. For the CDR3, the DNA is TGTGCCAGCAGTGTAGGGACTGGGAGGCAACGGGGGGCCTACGGGCAGTACTTC.

This clonotype was detected many times. The J gene is TRBJ2-7, the V gene TRBV29-1; a weak D match, TRBD2 (6 bases). The CDR3 spans 15 residues. Germline values: CDR1 SQVTM, CDR2 ANQGSEA. The ends were cut back, 6 bases at V and 6 bases at J, with 24 bases in the middle. In DNA form, the CDR3 reads TGCAGCGTCGCTTTCAACCTCGGGCCGCGGGGCGAGCAGTACTTC. It yields the protein CSVAFNLGPRGEQYF.

Concerning this clonotype: The conserved phenylalanine or tryptophan normally closing the CDR3 is absent here, so this likely arose from a read error. The CDR3 here is CSFSREVEAFV. The CDR3 nucleotides are TGCAGCTTCAGTCGGGAGGTTGAAGCTTTCGTT. The chain carries TRBV29-1 and TRBJ1-1; D ambiguous. V was cut by 8 bases and J by 7 bases, with 14 bases left in between. Germline CDR1 SQVTM, CDR2 ANQGSEA. This CDR3 is 11 amino acids long.

In its sample, this clonotype was seen many times. The rearrangement uses TRBV29-1 and TRBJ2-1, with 9 nucleotides matching TRBD1. This CDR3 has 13 residues. The trim removed 8 bases at V and 7 bases at J, leaving 9 bases unmatched. The germline CDR1 and CDR2 sequences are SQVTM and ANQGSEA. The chain's CDR3 is CSSTGTGINEQFF. DNA of the CDR3: TGCAGCTCCACCGGGACAGGGATTAATGAGCAGTTCTTC.

This clonotype was detected once. Relative to the germline gene, one junction end is altered; a read error may explain this. The V gene is TRBV11-2, the J gene TRBJ1-1; TRBD1 aligns across 7 bases. The CDR3 spans 15 residues. The V gene's germline CDR1 is SGHAT and CDR2 FQNNGV. CDR3 DNA: TGTGCCATCAGCGCCGAAAGGACAGGAGGGACTGAAGCCTTCTTT. The encoded protein is CAISAERTGGTEAFF. Full variable domain (missing parts from reference TRBV11-2 and TRBJ1-1): EAGVAQSPRYKIIEKRQSVAFWCNPISGHATLYWYQQILGQGPKLLIQFQNNGVVDDSQLPKDRFSAERLKGVDSTLKIQPAKLEDSAVYLCAISAERTGGTEAFFGQGTRLTVV.

Details on this clonotype: It may be a read error: a sequence one base away is much more abundant. The DNA for the CDR3 is TGTGCCAGCGGCCACGCGGACCTCCGAGCTAACACTGAAGCTTTCTTT. Translating it yields CASGHADLRANTEAFF. The chain couples TRBV7-9 to TRBJ1-1; D is uncertain. In germline, CDR1 is SEHNR, CDR2 FQNEAQ (reference sequence). Between the trimmed V and J ends, which lost 8 bases and 2 bases, there was a span of 21 bases. This CDR3 comprises 16 residues.

This clonotype appeared once. Its ends do not fully match the called genes, so a read error is possible. V gene TRBV28 combines with J gene TRBJ2-2, with a possible D match to TRBD1 (6 bases). Per the germline V gene, CDR1 is MDHEN and CDR2 is SYDVKM. This CDR3 is 14 amino acids long. The CDR3 bases are TGTGCAAGCAGCCTCAGGGGTCGCACCGGGGAGCTGTTTTTT. Residues: CASSLRGRTGELFF.

This clonotype appeared many times. The V gene is TRBV5-5, the J gene TRBJ2-1; tentative D call: TRBD1 (6 bases). Germline V gene data show CDR1 as SGHKS and CDR2 as YYEKEE (reference sequence). V was cut by 4 bases and J by 0 bases, with 14 bases left in between. This CDR3 is 16 amino acids long. The CDR3 region has the DNA TGTGCCAGCAGCCTAACAGGGACGAGCTCCTACAATGAGCAGTTCTTC. Residues: CASSLTGTSSYNEQFF.

Comments on this clonotype: This may come from a read error, since a much larger clone is one base off. This chain connects TRBV28 to TRBJ1-6; D is perhaps TRBD1 (5 bases). Germline V gene lookup returns CDR1 MDHEN and CDR2 SYDVKM. The CDR3 consists of 17 residues. The V end lost 10 bases, the J end lost 0 bases, and 19 bases lay between the germline ends. CDR3 coding DNA: TGTGCCAACAGGCCCGGCGGGGCTCTCTCCTATAATTCACCCCTCCACTTT. It encodes CANRPGGALSYNSPLHF. Full variable domain (remainder filled in from reference TRBV28 and TRBJ1-6): DVKVTQSSRYLVKRTGEKVFLECVQDMDHENMFWYRQDPGLGLRLIYFSYDVKMKEKGDIPEGYSVSREKKERFSLILESASTNQTSMYLCANRPGGALSYNSPLHFGNGTRLTVT.

Comment on this clonotype: An end of the junction differs from the germline gene, which may be a read error. The V and J genes are TRBV11-2 and TRBJ2-2; unclear D gene. CDR1 and CDR2 from the germline V gene are SGHAT and FQNNGV. The CDR3 sequence is 13 residues long. The CDR3 protein is CASGLYVPGELFF. The CDR3 region has the DNA TGTGCCAGCGGCTTGTATGTCCCCGGGGAGCTGTTTTTT.

As to this clonotype: One base away lies a much larger clone, so this may be a sequencing read error. V usage is TRBV30 and J usage is TRBJ2-3; D perhaps matches TRBD1 (5 bases). Germline V gene lookup returns CDR1 GTSNPN and CDR2 SVGIG (reference sequence). The CDR3 is 13 amino acids. The CDR3 region has the DNA TGTGCCTGGAGCAGGGATCGCACAGATAAGCAGTATTTT. Translation gives CAWSRDRTDKQYF. The variable domain in full, completed from reference TRBV30 and TRBJ2-3, reads SQTIHQWPATLVQPVGSPLSLECTVEGTSNPNLYWYRQAAGRGLQLLFYSVGIGQISSEVPQNLSASRPQDRQFILSSKKLLLSDSGFYLCAWSRDRTDKQYFGPGTRLTVL.

As to this clonotype: The junction departs from germline at one end; a sequencing error may be responsible. The V call is TRBV5-1, the J call TRBJ2-7, with D unresolved. In germline, CDR1 is SGHRS, CDR2 YFSETQ. CDR3 length: 14 amino acids. For the CDR3, the DNA is TGCGCCAGCAGCTTTTTCGGGTTGACCTACGAGAAGTACTTC. It codes for CASSFFGLTYEKYF.

Comments on this clonotype: A junction boundary mismatches the germline segment, possibly from a read error. DNA for the CDR3: TGTGCCAGCAGCTGGGGGACAGAGGCTTCACGCCTCCACTTT. Translation: CASSWGTEASRLHF. The chain couples TRBV5-6 to TRBJ1-6; 7 nucleotides agree with TRBD1. CDR1 and CDR2 from the germline V gene are SGHDT and YYEEEE. CDR3 length: 14 residues.

This clonotype was observed once. A read error may produce the germline difference seen at one junction end. The rearrangement uses TRBV10-3 and TRBJ1-5; D might be TRBD1 (6 bases). Germline CDR1 is ENHRY and CDR2 is SYGVKD. This CDR3 is 15 amino acids long. The CDR3 region is CAISSTGSGNQPQHF. CDR3 sequence (DNA): TGTGCCATCAGCAGCACAGGGAGTGGCAATCAACCCCAGCATTTT.

There are many counts of this clonotype. This sequence joins TRBV5-1 and TRBJ2-1; the D is unclear. Germline V gene lookup returns CDR1 SGHRS and CDR2 YFSETQ. V lost 4 bases, J lost 8 bases, and 13 bases lay in between. This CDR3 comprises 13 residues. CDR3 loop: CASSPLGRDEQFF. The CDR3 coding sequence is TGCGCCAGCAGCCCATTAGGGCGCGATGAGCAGTTCTTC.

The V call is TRBV24-1, the J call TRBJ2-3, with 10 bases fitting TRBD2. CDR1 and CDR2 from the germline V gene are KGHDR and SFDVKD. The CDR3 loop spans 19 amino acids. V lost 3 bases, J lost 6 bases, and 17 bases stayed unmatched. Here the CDR3 reads CATSDPNTNLAGVTDTQYF. The CDR3 region has the DNA TGTGCCACCAGTGATCCGAACACAAACCTAGCGGGAGTTACGGATACGCAGTATTTT.

The chain employs TRBV11-3 and TRBJ2-1; D may correspond to TRBD1 or TRBD2 (5 bases each). V lost 7 bases and J 4 bases, leaving 11 bases between the germline ends. Germline V gene sequence: CDR1 SGHNT, CDR2 YENEEA. This CDR3 comprises 13 residues. CDR3 sequence: CASNPGAYNEQFF. DNA for the CDR3: TGTGCCAGCAACCCCGGGGCGTACAATGAGCAGTTCTTC.

This chain connects TRBV12-3 or TRBV12-4 to TRBJ2-1; D is perhaps TRBD2 (5 bases). The CDR3 has 14 amino acids. Deletions cut 8 bases from V and 3 bases from J, with 14 bases between. The CDR3, as DNA: TGTGCCAGCGGTTCTAGCTATGGCTACAATGAGCAGTTCTTC. Its protein product is CASGSSYGYNEQFF.

The chain recombines TRBV7-9 with TRBJ1-1; D unresolved. Germline CDR1 and CDR2: SEHNR and FQNEAQ (reference sequence). V was cut by 6 bases and J by 1 base, with 9 bases left in between. This CDR3 has 13 residues. CDR3 sequence (DNA): TGTGCCAGCAGAAGGCAGGAGAACACTGAAGCTTTCTTT. Its protein is CASRRQENTEAFF.

The chain recombines TRBV29-1 with TRBJ2-7, with D perhaps TRBD2 (6 bases). Per germline, CDR1 SQVTM and CDR2 ANQGSEA. This CDR3 spans 14 amino acids. Trimming shortened V by 5 bases and J by 1 base, and 15 bases separated the two germline ends. The CDR3 DNA sequence: TGCAGCGTTCAAGGGACTGGCCGATCCTACGAGCAGTACTTC. Protein product: CSVQGTGRSYEQYF.